This entry features one TCR beta chain sequence. Its matching antigen is unknown. V trimming: 6 bases; J trimming: 4 bases; junction bases outside the gene matches: 11. CDR1 and CDR2 from the germline V gene are MDHEN and SYDVKM. The length of the CDR3 is 15 residues. The primer mix had 60 Vbeta and 13 Jbeta primers. The protocol was immunoSEQ multiplex PCR, while the TCRdb copy is restricted to in-frame clones and leaves out a portion. This repertoire shows about 140,000 clones, more than 60% found once; its top ten account for about 3.5%. This record comes from a study of cytomegalovirus exposure and HLA in healthy donors. Study-level points and caveats: V segments that were indistinguishable, TRBV6-2 and TRBV6-3 among them, were omitted from analysis. The investigators catalogued under 200 TCR beta chains as cytomegalovirus-associated. The HLA-A and HLA-B alleles of most subjects were reportedly predicted accurately from TCR beta sequences.

The rearrangement joins TRBV28 to TRBJ2-7; 8 nucleotides agree with TRBD2. Sequences were obtained from PBMCs. The TCR originated in a man in his forties in good health and CMV-seronegative. Written as DNA, the CDR3 is TGTGCCAGCAGCCCACTGGGACTAGAGTCGTACGAGCAGTACTTC. This gives the protein CASSPLGLESYEQYF.